A single sample is the source of the 9 T cell receptor beta chains below, sequenced in a study of CXCR3-negative and CXCR3-positive naive CD8 T cells. In preparing the TRB cDNA libraries, 5' RACE with UMI labels was used. TCRdb re-called the 5' RACE reads and catalogs CDR3 proteins one per entry, DNA excluded. The listing records tens of thousands of distinct CDR3 sequences. Study-wide points: Naive cells that were CXCR3-positive had more hydrophobic TRB CDR3s (compared with CXCR3-negative naive cells).

Antigens for these TCRs are unknown. The sequenced sample was naive CXCR3+ CD8+ T cells from blood. Subset defined: CD45RO-CCR7+CD27+CD95- naive CD8+ T cells expressing CXCR3 (TNR3+). These TCRs come from a human donor in good health. Some clones in this sample may be carry-over from other donors' samples.

The V and J genes are TRBV12-3 or TRBV12-4 and TRBJ2-1; no DNA is available, so the TRBD1 call from TCRdb remains unchecked. The CDR3 totals 16 residues. The CDR3 loop reads CASSFGPGVRGNEQFF.

This chain connects TRBV28 to TRBJ2-7. The V gene's germline CDR1 is MDHEN and CDR2 SYDVKM. The CDR3 spans 15 residues. CDR3 protein: CASSSSLQGPYEQYF.

The CDR3 region is CASSSPAANIQYF. V gene TRBV9 combines with J gene TRBJ2-4; no DNA is available, so the TRBD1 call from TCRdb remains unchecked. The CDR3 has 13 residues. CDR1 and CDR2 (germline): SGDLS, YYNGEE.

This sequence joins TRBV27 and TRBJ2-2; TCRdb's D call, TRBD1, is unchecked because there is no DNA. Looked up from germline, CDR1 is MNHEY and CDR2 is SMNVEV (reference sequence). CDR3 length: 15 amino acids. The CDR3 spells CASTPLGANTGELFF.

The CDR3 spells CASRAAATDTQYF. This chain links TRBV7-6 with TRBJ2-3. Germline V CDR1 and CDR2: SGHVS, FNYEAQ. The CDR3 runs 13 residues.

The chain couples TRBV20-1 to TRBJ1-2. The CDR3 totals 12 residues. The germline V gene encodes CDR1 DFQATT and CDR2 SNEGSKA (reference sequence). The chain's CDR3 is CSARDRRGGYTF.

The chain couples TRBV20-1 to TRBJ2-7; lacking DNA, the TRBD2 call made by TCRdb goes unchecked. The V gene's germline CDR1 is DFQATT and CDR2 SNEGSKA (reference sequence). The length of the CDR3 is 15 residues. The chain's CDR3 is CSAERLAGGAYEQYF.

The rearrangement joins TRBV14 to TRBJ2-7; TCRdb reports TRBD1, a call that lacks DNA to check it against. The CDR3 totals 15 residues. Germline V lookup: CDR1 SGHDN, CDR2 FVKESK. The CDR3 loop reads CASSPPGQGPYEQYF.

This chain links TRBV5-6 with TRBJ2-7. The germline V gene encodes CDR1 SGHDT and CDR2 YYEEEE. The length of the CDR3 is 14 residues. CDR3 sequence: CASSPRQVPYEQYF.